These 27 T cell receptor gamma chains were all obtained from the same sample, sequenced in a study of γδ T cells in repeated Plasmodium falciparum infection. Bulk repertoires came from Vgamma9/Vdelta2+ or Vdelta2-negative gammadelta T cells flow-sorted from PBMC. TCRdb redid the clone calls on the multiplex PCR reads with CATT. This table has approximately 26,000 gamma-chain clones, around 3% appearing once. Sequencing was carried out using gamma-delta T cells from blood. The source is a pool of human donors (malaria-infected and uninfected, not separated).

This clone was picked up many times. The chain carries TRGV4 and TRGJ1 or TRGJ2. J lost 7 bases, V lost 0 bases, and 9 bases had no gene match. The CDR3 consists of 14 residues. Looked up from germline, CDR1 is EGSTGY and CDR2 is YDSYTSSV. The CDR3 nucleotides read TGTGCCACCTGGGATGGGCCAGGGGAATATAAGAAACTCTTT. Its translation: CATWDGPGEYKKLF.

This clone was seen many times. It is likely a read error: a sequence one base away is far more abundant. The DNA is left out, because the CDR3 cannot be placed on it with certainty; the CDR3 is given as TCRdb lists it. The V gene call reads TRGV5; no J gene was called. The CDR3 contains 32 residues when both ends are counted. The V gene's germline CDR1 is VINAFY and CDR2 YDVSNSKD. The CDR3 loop is CATWDRRRIIRNSLAVEQHWLSQVSIGRIQHF.

This clone appeared many times. V gene TRGV2 combines with J gene TRGJP1. TCRdb is silent on the J gene; assignment here came from matching the DNA to germline. V gave up 0 bases and J gave up 8 bases; unmatched junction bases: 6. Germline V gene sequence: CDR1 EGSNGY, CDR2 YDSYNSKV. The CDR3 spans 14 residues. The CDR3 nucleotides are TGTGCCACCTGGGACGGGCGGGGGGGTTGGTTCAAGATATTT. This translates into CATWDGRGGWFKIF.

In its sample, this clone was seen a few times. This DNA translates differently at residue 6 from the TCRdb protein, which is that of a much larger clone; a read error is likely, and the protein shown is the DNA's own translation. The rearrangement joins TRGV9 to TRGJP. This CDR3 spans 17 amino acids. CDR1 and CDR2 from the germline V gene are GITISATS and ISYDGTV (reference sequence). V was pared by 5 bases and J by 4 bases, with 8 bases of the junction left unmatched. CDR3: CALWATIQELGKKIKVF. Written as DNA, the CDR3 is TGTGCCTTGTGGGCCACCATACAAGAGTTGGGCAAAAAAATCAAGGTATTT.

This clone turned up a few times. A read error likely explains why the TCRdb protein, taken from a much larger clone, differs from this DNA's translation at residue 9; the protein shown is translated from the DNA. The rearrangement joins TRGV9 to TRGJP2. The J gene, left out of TCRdb, was set here by checking the DNA against germline. The V segment lost 3 bases and the J segment 8 bases; nucleotides outside the gene matches: 18. Per germline, CDR1 GITISATS and CDR2 ISYDGTV (reference sequence). This CDR3 is built from 17 residues. CDR3 sequence: CALWEKWNEAGDWIKTF. CDR3 nucleotides: TGTGCCTTGTGGGAGAAATGGAATGAGGCCGGAGATTGGATCAAGACGTTT.

Regarding this clone: Because the CDR3's place on the DNA is in doubt, the DNA is left out and the CDR3 is given as listed by TCRdb. The J gene has no call, while the V gene is TRGV9. Germline V gene lookup returns CDR1 GITISATS and CDR2 ISYDGTV (reference sequence). The CDR3 length equals 30 residues, ends included. CDR3 loop: CALWGGCSRNSLAVEQHLVSQVSIGRIQHF.

In its sample, this clone was seen a few times. The protein TCRdb lists belongs to a much larger clone and differs from this DNA's translation at residue 13, which points to a read error; the protein shown is made from the DNA. J is TRGJP and V is TRGV9. The J gene was missing in TCRdb and was found by matching the end of the DNA to germline. The CDR3 totals 17 residues. In germline, CDR1 is GITISATS, CDR2 ISYDGTV (reference sequence). This CDR3 is CALWEVHPELGKEIKVF. CDR3 coding DNA: TGTGCCTTGTGGGAGGTGCACCCAGAGTTGGGCAAAGAAATCAAGGTATTT.

This clone was found many times. This rearrangement joins TRGV4 to TRGJ1 or TRGJ2. The CDR3 sequence is 13 residues long. Germline V CDR1 and CDR2: EGSTGY, YDSYTSSV. V was pared by 2 bases and J by 1 base, with 2 bases of the junction left unmatched. CDR3 bases: TGTGCCACCTGGGATGCCAATTATTATAAGAAACTCTTT. This codes for CATWDANYYKKLF.

This clone showed up just a few times. TCRdb pairs this DNA with a much larger clone's protein that differs at residue 3, likely a read error; the protein shown was translated from the DNA. J gene calling gave no result, while the V gene is TRGV3. Germline CDR1 and CDR2: VTNTFY and YDVSTARD (reference sequence). CDR3 size: 11 residues. The CDR3 protein is CAAWDRRCKLF. In DNA, the CDR3 is TGTGCCGCCTGGGACAGGCGTTGCAAACTCTTT.

As for this clone: The protein given by TCRdb reflects a much larger clone and differs at residue 7 from this DNA's translation, likely from a read error; the protein shown is the DNA's translation. This rearrangement joins TRGV9 to TRGJ1 or TRGJ2. Because TCRdb records no J gene, it was assigned here through a match of the DNA to germline. Germline V lookup: CDR1 GITISATS, CDR2 ISYDGTV (reference sequence). CDR3 length: 11 residues. Trimming took 4 bases from V and 8 from J; bases not matched to a gene: 5. The CDR3 DNA reads TGTGCCTTGTGGGAACAAGATAAGAAACTCTTT. This sequence encodes CALWEQDKKLF.

This clone was seen many times. TCRdb lists the protein of a much larger clone for this DNA, which differs at residue 11, so this is likely a read error; the protein given here is translated from the DNA itself. The V gene call is TRGV2, and the J gene call is absent. Germline values: CDR1 EGSNGY, CDR2 YDSYNSKV. The CDR3 is 13 residues long. The DNA of the CDR3 is TGTGCCACCTGGGACGGGCCGCATTATAAGGAACTCTTT. It is translated as CATWDGPHYKELF.

As to this clone: A far larger clone is only one base removed, so a read error is likely. This CDR3 is also generated by other DNA sequences in the sample. The V and J genes are TRGV3 and TRGJP2. Here the J gene was assigned by germline matching of the DNA, as TCRdb has none. From germline, CDR1 is VTNTFY and CDR2 YDVSTARD (reference sequence). The CDR3 runs 17 residues. V lost 0 bases to trimming and J lost 6 bases; unmatched junction nucleotides: 13. The CDR3 here is CATWDRPSAPRDWIKTF. The CDR3 DNA sequence: TGTGCCACCTGGGACAGGCCGTCCGCTCCCCGTGATTGGATCAAGACGTTT.

This clone was observed a few times. With a far larger clone one base away, a read error is the likely cause. It is unclear where the CDR3 begins or ends on the DNA, so no DNA is shown, and the CDR3 is as TCRdb lists it. Called V gene: TRGV5; the J gene was not called. Including both end residues, the CDR3 is 30 amino acids long. Germline CDR1 is VINAFY and CDR2 is YDVSNSKD. This chain's CDR3 is CATWDSRVRNSLAVEQHLLSQVSIGRIQHF.

In the case of this clone: This DNA translates differently at residue 7 from the TCRdb protein, which is that of a much larger clone; a read error is likely, and the protein shown is the DNA's own translation. The chain has TRGV2 and TRGJ1 or TRGJ2. TCRdb leaves out the J gene; it was filled in here by matching the DNA to germline. The length of the CDR3 is 14 residues. J lost 0 bases, V lost 2 bases, and 4 bases had no gene match. Germline CDR1 and CDR2: EGSNGY and YDSYNSKV. Here the CDR3 reads CATWDDTNYYKKLF. Here the CDR3 DNA reads TGTGCCACCTGGGACGATACGAATTATTATAAGAAACTCTTT.

This clone came up a few times. A read error likely explains this, since a far larger clone differs by one base. The chain has TRGV3 and TRGJ1 or TRGJ2. No J gene is reported in TCRdb; it was inferred here by comparing the DNA with germline. The CDR3 covers 10 residues. CDR1 is VTNTFY, CDR2 YDVSTARD, per germline (reference sequence). In nucleotides, the CDR3 is TGTGCTACCTGGGACAGTAAGAAACTCTTT. Its protein product is CATWDSKKLF.

On this clone: TCRdb assigns this DNA the protein of a much larger clone, which departs from its translation at residue 6; this likely reflects a read error, and the protein shown comes from translating the DNA. This rearrangement joins TRGV9 to TRGJ1 or TRGJ2. TCRdb supplies no J gene; here it was assigned by aligning the nucleotide sequence to germline. The ends lost 3 bases at V and 3 bases at J; junction bases unmatched: 5. The CDR3 runs 13 residues. CDR1 GITISATS and CDR2 ISYDGTV come from the germline V gene (reference sequence). The CDR3, as DNA: TGTGCCTTGTGGGAGTTTATTTATTATAAGAAACTCTTT. Protein product: CALWEFIYYKKLF.

This clone was counted only a few times. A read error likely explains why the TCRdb protein, taken from a much larger clone, differs from this DNA's translation at residue 10; the protein shown is translated from the DNA. The rearrangement links TRGV9 to TRGJ1 or TRGJ2. The J gene, not given by TCRdb, was assigned here from a germline match of the nucleotide sequence. CDR1 is GITISATS and CDR2 is ISYDGTV in the germline V gene (reference sequence). The V segment lost 5 bases and the J segment 5 bases; nucleotides outside the gene matches: 15. This CDR3 contains 15 residues. CDR3 in DNA: TGTGCCTTGTGGGCTGCCCCCAGGGAAGATTATAAGAAACTCTTT. Protein sequence: CALWAAPREDYKKLF.

This clone was seen ten or more times. A far larger clone is just one base off, so this is likely a read error. Other DNA variants within this sample encode the same CDR3. The chain is built from TRGV9 and TRGJ1 or TRGJ2. Germline CDR1 and CDR2: GITISATS and ISYDGTV (reference sequence). V gave up 0 bases and J gave up 16 bases; unmatched junction bases: 9. The CDR3 is 11 residues long. DNA for the CDR3: TGTGCCTTGTGGGAGGTGTCGGTGAAGCTCTTT. Its translation: CALWEVSVKLF.

This clone has only a few counts. The protein recorded in TCRdb matches a much larger clone and deviates from this DNA's translation at residue 5, suggesting a read error; the protein here is obtained by translating the DNA. The chain employs TRGV9 and TRGJ1 or TRGJ2. The J gene comes from matching the DNA to germline here; TCRdb lacks it. The V gene end was trimmed by 5 bases and the J gene end by 3 bases; junction bases not matched to a gene: 13. This CDR3 has 15 residues. CDR1 is GITISATS and CDR2 is ISYDGTV in the germline V gene (reference sequence). CDR3 bases: TGTGCCTTGTGGGTGTCCCCGGAGGTTTATTATAAGAAACTCTTT. Translating it yields CALWVSPEVYYKKLF.

In its sample, this clone was seen many times. This chain links TRGV3 with TRGJ1 or TRGJ2. The germline V gene encodes CDR1 VTNTFY and CDR2 YDVSTARD (reference sequence). CDR3 length: 13 amino acids. Germline trimming cut 4 bases from V and 3 bases from J; bases unmatched to any gene: 6. As DNA, the CDR3 is TGTGCCACCTGGGATCTCTCTTATTATAAGAAACTCTTT. As protein: CATWDLSYYKKLF.

By share, this clone ranks as medium-sized. The CDR3 sequence is CALWGANYYKKLF. The CDR3 DNA is TGTGCCTTGTGGGGTGCGAATTATTATAAGAAACTCTTT. The chain has TRGV9 and TRGJ1 or TRGJ2. V was pared by 5 bases and J by 0 bases, with 4 bases of the junction left unmatched. This CDR3 has 13 amino acids. Germline assignment: CDR1 GITISATS and CDR2 ISYDGTV (reference sequence).

Comment on this clone: The TCRdb protein, from a much larger clone, departs from this DNA's translation at residue 7, likely by read error; the protein shown derives from the DNA. The chain couples TRGV2 to TRGJP2. TCRdb gives no J gene; it was assigned here by matching the DNA to germline. Germline loops: CDR1 EGSNGY, CDR2 YDSYNSKV. The V segment lost 0 bases and the J segment 11 bases; nucleotides outside the gene matches: 6. The CDR3 runs to 13 residues. CDR3 loop: CATWDGRRWIKTF. CDR3 bases: TGTGCCACCTGGGACGGGCGGAGATGGATCAAGACGTTT.

This clone was counted only a few times. The protein given by TCRdb reflects a much larger clone and differs at residue 6 from this DNA's translation, likely from a read error; the protein shown is the DNA's translation. CDR3 protein: CATWDGNLYYKKLF. The DNA for the CDR3 is TGTGCCACCTGGGACGGGAATCTTTATTATAAGAAACTCTTT. This chain links TRGV3 with TRGJ1 or TRGJ2. TCRdb offers no J gene call, so here the DNA was matched to germline to obtain one. This CDR3 has 14 residues. V dropped 3 bases and J dropped 3; count of bases not matched to a gene: 8. From germline, CDR1 is VTNTFY and CDR2 YDVSTARD (reference sequence).

Ten or more counts support this clone. TCRdb's protein for this DNA is that of a much larger clone and differs from the translation at residue 4, likely a read error; the protein shown is the DNA translation. This chain connects TRGV4 to TRGJ1 or TRGJ2. The CDR3 has 13 residues. CDR1 and CDR2 from the germline V gene are EGSTGY and YDSYTSSV. The CDR3, as DNA: TGTGCCACCCGGGATGGGTGGACTTATAAGAAACTCTTT. Encoded protein: CATRDGWTYKKLF.

This clone was observed many times. V and J are TRGV3 and TRGJ1 or TRGJ2. Germline values: CDR1 VTNTFY, CDR2 YDVSTARD (reference sequence). V gave up 4 bases and J gave up 3 bases; unmatched junction bases: 6. This CDR3 has 13 amino acids. CDR3 loop: CATWERAYYKKLF. Here the CDR3 DNA reads TGTGCCACCTGGGAAAGGGCTTATTATAAGAAACTCTTT.

As regards this clone: The TCRdb record carries a much larger clone's protein, which differs from this DNA's translation at residue 10; a read error is the likely cause, and the protein listed here is the DNA translation. Other nucleotide sequences in the sample specify the same CDR3. This chain links TRGV9 with TRGJP2. TCRdb carries no J gene annotation; the J gene was assigned here by matching the DNA with germline. This CDR3 has 14 amino acids. The germline V gene encodes CDR1 GITISATS and CDR2 ISYDGTV (reference sequence). CDR3 sequence reads: CALWTYSSDRIKTF. DNA of the CDR3: TGTGCCTTGTGGACTTATAGTAGTGATAGGATCAAGACGTTT.

Only a few counts were recorded for this clone. One base separates it from a far larger clone, so it is likely a read error. Other DNA sequences in this specimen translate into the identical CDR3. The CDR3 DNA reads as TGCGCCTTGTGGGACGAAGTTAAGAAACTCTTT. It specifies CALWDEVKKLF. The rearrangement joins TRGV9 to TRGJ1 or TRGJ2. TCRdb records no J gene; here it was assigned by comparing the DNA to germline. The CDR3 has 11 amino acids. Per germline, CDR1 GITISATS and CDR2 ISYDGTV (reference sequence).